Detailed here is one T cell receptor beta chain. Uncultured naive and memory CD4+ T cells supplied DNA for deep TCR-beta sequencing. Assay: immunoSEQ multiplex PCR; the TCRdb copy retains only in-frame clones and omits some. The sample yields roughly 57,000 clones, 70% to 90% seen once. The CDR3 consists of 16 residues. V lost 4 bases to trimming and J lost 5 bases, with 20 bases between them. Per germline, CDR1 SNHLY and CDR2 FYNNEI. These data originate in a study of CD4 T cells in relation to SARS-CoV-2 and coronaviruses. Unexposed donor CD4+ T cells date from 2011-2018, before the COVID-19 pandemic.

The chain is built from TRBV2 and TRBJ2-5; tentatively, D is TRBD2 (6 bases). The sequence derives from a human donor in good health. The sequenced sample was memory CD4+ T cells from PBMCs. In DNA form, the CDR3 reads TGTGCCAGCAGTGGCTACGGGAGCCCCGCTTCCGAGACCCAGTACTTC. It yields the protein CASSGYGSPASETQYF.